Listed here are 8 T cell receptor beta chains from one sample, sequenced in a study of T cells after yellow fever vaccination. TCRdb reanalysed the 5' RACE reads using MiXCR and keeps one entry per CDR3 protein. Of 500,000 to 650,000 distinct CDR3 sequences detected, about 13% appear once; the ten largest clones hold about an eighth. Sequences were derived from PBMCs, sampled on the day of the yellow fever booster vaccination. These receptors came from a man aged 25-45 years who received the YFV17D yellow fever vaccine.

The chain employs TRBV15 and TRBJ1-5; 8 bases are shared with TRBD1. The CDR3 length is 14 residues. Germline trimming cut 9 bases from V and 6 bases from J; bases unmatched to any gene: 10. Germline V gives CDR1 LNHNV, CDR2 YYDKDF (reference sequence). The CDR3 protein is CATSLGQGSQPQHF. CDR3 DNA sequence: TGTGCCACAAGCCTCGGACAGGGAAGTCAGCCCCAGCATTTT.

Only one count was recorded for this clonotype. The rearrangement links TRBV20-1 to TRBJ2-2; D assignment may be TRBD1 or TRBD2 (5 bases each). CDR1 DFQATT and CDR2 SNEGSKA come from the germline V gene (reference sequence). Between the trimmed V and J ends, which lost 1 base and 4 bases, there was a span of 10 bases. This CDR3 region has 14 residues. The chain's CDR3 is CSARVGTGTGELFF. The CDR3 coding sequence is TGCAGTGCTAGAGTTGGGACCGGCACCGGGGAGCTGTTTTTT.

The genes are TRBV5-1 and TRBJ1-1, with D perhaps TRBD1 (5 bases). The length of the CDR3 is 14 residues. Trimming pared 4 bases from V and 1 base from J, leaving 11 bases between. In germline, CDR1 is SGHRS, CDR2 YFSETQ. CDR3 DNA sequence: TGCGCCAGCAGCGATGGGGGGAGGAACACTGAAGCTTTCTTT. Its protein product is CASSDGGRNTEAFF.

V is TRBV12-3 or TRBV12-4 and J is TRBJ2-1; D may be TRBD2 (5 bases). V was pared by 5 bases and J by 10 bases, with 18 bases between. The length of the CDR3 is 14 residues. The CDR3 sequence: CASSRTRVGEEQFF. CDR3 DNA: TGTGCCAGCAGTCGAACCAGAGTGGGAGAGGAGCAGTTCTTC.

This clonotype was seen a handful of times. The rearrangement uses TRBV27 and TRBJ2-7; TRBD1 matches at 7 bases. The V gene's germline CDR1 is MNHEY and CDR2 SMNVEV (reference sequence). This CDR3 comprises 13 residues. J gave up 3 bases and V 8 bases, and 7 bases lay outside the gene matches. For the CDR3, the DNA is TGTGCCAGCCGTTCAGGGGGTATCTACGAGCAGTACTTC. It yields the protein CASRSGGIYEQYF.

The chain joins TRBV28 to TRBJ2-7; TRBD2 might be the D (5 bases). There are 14 residues in the CDR3. In germline, CDR1 is MDHEN, CDR2 SYDVKM. V was trimmed by 6 bases and J by 2 bases, leaving 14 bases between them. The CDR3 DNA reads TGTGCCAGCAGCAATAGCGTGGCCGCCTACGAGCAGTACTTC. This sequence encodes CASSNSVAAYEQYF. The variable domain in full, completed from reference TRBV28 and TRBJ2-7, reads DVKVTQSSRYLVKRTGEKVFLECVQDMDHENMFWYRQDPGLGLRLIYFSYDVKMKEKGDIPEGYSVSREKKERFSLILESASTNQTSMYLCASSNSVAAYEQYFGPGTRLTVT.

This clonotype has a handful of counts. J is TRBJ2-1 and V is TRBV29-1; 7 bases fit TRBD1. This CDR3 is built from 15 residues. With 6 bases clipped from V and 0 bases from J, the junction kept 8 bases outside the gene matches. Germline V gives CDR1 SQVTM, CDR2 ANQGSEA. CDR3 sequence reads: CSVIGTESSYNEQFF. DNA of the CDR3: TGCAGCGTCATTGGGACAGAGAGCTCCTACAATGAGCAGTTCTTC.

This clonotype was counted a few times. V usage is TRBV27 and J usage is TRBJ1-5, with 7 bases lining up with TRBD1. V shed 2 bases and J 1 base; nucleotides not matched to a gene: 8. Per germline, CDR1 MNHEY and CDR2 SMNVEV (reference sequence). This CDR3 spans 17 amino acids. The CDR3: CASSLRDSFFSNQPQHF. The CDR3 DNA reads as TGTGCCAGCAGTTTACGGGACAGTTTTTTCAGCAATCAGCCCCAGCATTTT.